This passage covers 3 T cell receptor beta chains from one sample sequenced in a study of CD8 T cells in Susac syndrome. RNA was extracted with the RNeasy kit, and a quantity of about 0.45 to 1 ug was reverse transcribed using random hexamers. TCRdb ran MiXCR on the immunoSEQ multiplex PCR reads and lists one entry per CDR3 protein. This sample has approximately 210,000 distinct CDR3 sequences, with approximately 94% found just once. Material: CD4+ T cells from PBMCs. Receptors originate from a human donor with Susac syndrome.

CDR3 amino acids: CASSEVLYNEQFF. The DNA of the CDR3 is TGTGCCAGCAGTGAAGTCTTATACAATGAGCAGTTCTTC. The rearrangement joins TRBV2 to TRBJ2-1; no reliable D call. Trimming took off 1 base at V and 4 bases at J, with 5 bases between the two ends. The CDR3 spans 13 residues. CDR1 is SNHLY and CDR2 is FYNNEI in the germline V gene.

This chain links TRBV5-1 with TRBJ2-5; 8 bases match TRBD1. This CDR3 is built from 15 residues. Unmatched junction bases numbered 5, after V lost 4 bases and J lost 0 bases. Germline assignment: CDR1 SGHRS and CDR2 YFSETQ. The CDR3 loop reads CASSGLGQDQETQYF. The CDR3, as DNA: TGCGCCAGCAGCGGGCTGGGACAGGACCAAGAGACCCAGTACTTC.

V and J are TRBV24-1 and TRBJ2-1; D uncertain. Germline V gene data show CDR1 as KGHDR and CDR2 as SFDVKD. This CDR3 comprises 13 residues. V shed 4 bases and J shed 8 bases, with 11 bases lying between them. Here the CDR3 DNA reads TGTGCCACCAGTGAAAGTCTGATCGATGAGCAGTTCTTC. Its protein is CATSESLIDEQFF.